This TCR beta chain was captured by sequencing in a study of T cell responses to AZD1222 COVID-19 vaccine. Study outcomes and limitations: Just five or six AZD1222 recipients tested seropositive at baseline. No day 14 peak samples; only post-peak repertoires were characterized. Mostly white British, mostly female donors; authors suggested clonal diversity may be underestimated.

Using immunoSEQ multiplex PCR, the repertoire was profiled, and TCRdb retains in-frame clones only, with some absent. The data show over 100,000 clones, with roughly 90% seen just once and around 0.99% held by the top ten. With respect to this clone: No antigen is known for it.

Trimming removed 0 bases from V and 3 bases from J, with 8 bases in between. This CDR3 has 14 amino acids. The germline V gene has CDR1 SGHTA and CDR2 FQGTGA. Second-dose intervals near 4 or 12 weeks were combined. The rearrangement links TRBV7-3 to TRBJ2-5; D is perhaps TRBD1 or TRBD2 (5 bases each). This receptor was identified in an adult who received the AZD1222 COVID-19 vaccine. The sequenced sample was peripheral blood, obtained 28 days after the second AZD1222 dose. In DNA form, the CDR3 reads TGTGCCAGCAGCTTAACGGGGACGGAAGAGACCCAGTACTTC. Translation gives CASSLTGTEETQYF.